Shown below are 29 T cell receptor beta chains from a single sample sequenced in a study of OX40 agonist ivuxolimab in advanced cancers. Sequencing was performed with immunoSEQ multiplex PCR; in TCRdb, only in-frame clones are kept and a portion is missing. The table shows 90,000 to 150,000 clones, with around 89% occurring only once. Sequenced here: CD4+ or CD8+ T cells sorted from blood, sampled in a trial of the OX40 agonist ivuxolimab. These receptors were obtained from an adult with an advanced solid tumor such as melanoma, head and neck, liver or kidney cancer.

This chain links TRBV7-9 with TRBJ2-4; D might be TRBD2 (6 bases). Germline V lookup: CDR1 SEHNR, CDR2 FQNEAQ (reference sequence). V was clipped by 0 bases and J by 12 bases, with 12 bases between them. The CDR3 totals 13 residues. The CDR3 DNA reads TGTGCCAGCAGCTTAGCCCGGGGGACGGCTCAGTACTTC. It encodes CASSLARGTAQYF.

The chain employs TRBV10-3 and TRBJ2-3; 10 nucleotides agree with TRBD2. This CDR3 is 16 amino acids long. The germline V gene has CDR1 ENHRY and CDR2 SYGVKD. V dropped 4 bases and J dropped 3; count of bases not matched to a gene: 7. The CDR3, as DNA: TGTGCCATCAGTGGCACAGCGGGGGGGCCTACAGATACGCAGTATTTT. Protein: CAISGTAGGPTDTQYF.

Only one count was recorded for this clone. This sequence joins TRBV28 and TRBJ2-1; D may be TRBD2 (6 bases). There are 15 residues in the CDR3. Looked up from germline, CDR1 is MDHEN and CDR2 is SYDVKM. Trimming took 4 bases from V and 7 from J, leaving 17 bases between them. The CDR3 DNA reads TGTGCCAGCAGTTCAGGGACTCCCGTCGGTAATGAGCAGTTCTTC. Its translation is CASSSGTPVGNEQFF.

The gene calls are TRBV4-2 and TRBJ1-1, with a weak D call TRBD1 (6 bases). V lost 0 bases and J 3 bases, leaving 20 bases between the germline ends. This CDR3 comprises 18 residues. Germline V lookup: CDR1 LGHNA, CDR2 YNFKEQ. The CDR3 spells CASSQDLRQGYGDTEAFF. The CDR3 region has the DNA TGTGCCAGCAGCCAAGATCTACGGCAGGGGTATGGGGACACTGAAGCTTTCTTT.

The CDR3, as DNA: TGTGCCTGGAGTGCAGGCAGGCGGGAGACCCAGTACTTC. It is translated as CAWSAGRRETQYF. V is TRBV30 and J is TRBJ2-5; no definite D call. V dropped 1 base and J dropped 5 bases, with 11 bases sitting between them. This CDR3 has 13 residues. Per germline, CDR1 GTSNPN and CDR2 SVGIG (reference sequence). Full variable domain (remainder filled in from reference TRBV30 and TRBJ2-5): SQTIHQWPATLVQPVGSPLSLECTVEGTSNPNLYWYRQAAGRGLQLLFYSVGIGQISSEVPQNLSASRPQDRQFILSSKKLLLSDSGFYLCAWSAGRRETQYFGPGTRLLVL.

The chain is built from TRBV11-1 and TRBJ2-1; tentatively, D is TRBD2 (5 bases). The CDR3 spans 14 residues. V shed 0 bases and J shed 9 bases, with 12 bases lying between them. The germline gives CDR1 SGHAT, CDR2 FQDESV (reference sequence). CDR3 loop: CASSLATVGGEQFF. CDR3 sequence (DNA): TGTGCCAGCAGCTTAGCGACGGTTGGAGGTGAGCAGTTCTTC.

The chain's CDR3 is CASSLRQANQPQHF. The CDR3 DNA follows: TGTGCCAGCAGCTTAAGACAGGCCAATCAGCCCCAGCATTTT. This rearrangement joins TRBV7-2 to TRBJ1-5; D may be TRBD1 (6 bases). In germline, CDR1 is SGHTA, CDR2 FQGNSA. The CDR3 is 14 amino acids. The V gene lost 2 bases and the J gene lost 3 bases, with 8 bases spanning the gap.

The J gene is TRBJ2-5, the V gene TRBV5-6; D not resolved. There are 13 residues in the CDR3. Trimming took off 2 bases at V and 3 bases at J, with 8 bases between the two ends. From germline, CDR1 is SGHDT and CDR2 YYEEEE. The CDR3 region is CASSLGVKETQYF. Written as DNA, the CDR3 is TGTGCCAGCAGCTTAGGTGTTAAAGAGACCCAGTACTTC.

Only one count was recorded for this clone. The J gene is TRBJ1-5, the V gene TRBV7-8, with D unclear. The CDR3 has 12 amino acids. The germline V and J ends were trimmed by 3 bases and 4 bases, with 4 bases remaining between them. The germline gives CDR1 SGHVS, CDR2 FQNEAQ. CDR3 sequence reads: CASSFLNQPQHF. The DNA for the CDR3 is TGTGCCAGCAGCTTCCTAAATCAGCCCCAGCATTTT.

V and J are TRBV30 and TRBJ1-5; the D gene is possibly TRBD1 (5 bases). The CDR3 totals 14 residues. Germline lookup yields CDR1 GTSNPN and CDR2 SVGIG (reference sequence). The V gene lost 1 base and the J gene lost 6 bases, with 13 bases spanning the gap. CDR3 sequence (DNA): TGTGCCTGGAGTGACCAAGGGGTGTCTCAGCCCCAGCATTTT. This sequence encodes CAWSDQGVSQPQHF.

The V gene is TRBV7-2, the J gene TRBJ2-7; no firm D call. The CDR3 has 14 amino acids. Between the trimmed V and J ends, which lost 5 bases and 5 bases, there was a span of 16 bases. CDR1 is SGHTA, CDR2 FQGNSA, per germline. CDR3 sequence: CASSRMRTADEQYF. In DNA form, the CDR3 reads TGTGCCAGCAGCCGAATGCGGACGGCAGACGAGCAGTACTTC.

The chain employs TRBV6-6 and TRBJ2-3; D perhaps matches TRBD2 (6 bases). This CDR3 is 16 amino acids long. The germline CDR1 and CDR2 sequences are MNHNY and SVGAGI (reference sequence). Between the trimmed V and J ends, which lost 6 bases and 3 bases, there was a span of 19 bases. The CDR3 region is CASSPNVGTLTDTQYF. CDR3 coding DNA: TGTGCCAGCAGCCCTAATGTGGGGACTTTGACAGATACGCAGTATTTT.

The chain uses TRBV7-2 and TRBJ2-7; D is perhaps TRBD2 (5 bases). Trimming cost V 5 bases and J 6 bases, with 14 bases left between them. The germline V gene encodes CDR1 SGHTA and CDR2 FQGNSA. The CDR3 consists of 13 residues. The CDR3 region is CASSPAGVGEQYF. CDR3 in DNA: TGTGCCAGCAGCCCGGCGGGCGTGGGCGAGCAGTACTTC. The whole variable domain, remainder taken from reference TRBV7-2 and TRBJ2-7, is GAGVSQSPSNKVTEKGKDVELRCDPISGHTALYWYRQSLGQGLEFLIYFQGNSAPDKSGLPSDRFSAERTGGSVSTLTIQRTQQEDSAVYLCASSPAGVGEQYFGPGTRLTVT.

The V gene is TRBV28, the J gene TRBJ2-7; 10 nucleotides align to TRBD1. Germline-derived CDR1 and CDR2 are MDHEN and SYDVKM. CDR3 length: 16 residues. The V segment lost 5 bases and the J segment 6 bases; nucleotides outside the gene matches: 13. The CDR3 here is CASSTPWDRGYGEQYF. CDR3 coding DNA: TGTGCCAGCAGTACCCCTTGGGACAGGGGTTATGGCGAGCAGTACTTC.

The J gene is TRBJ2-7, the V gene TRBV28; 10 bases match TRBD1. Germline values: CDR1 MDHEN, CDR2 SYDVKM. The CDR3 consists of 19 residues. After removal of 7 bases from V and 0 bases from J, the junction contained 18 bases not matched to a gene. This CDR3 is CASNRDRGVLLPSSYEQYF. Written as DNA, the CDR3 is TGTGCCAGCAATAGGGACAGGGGCGTCCTCCTCCCGAGCTCCTACGAGCAGTACTTC.

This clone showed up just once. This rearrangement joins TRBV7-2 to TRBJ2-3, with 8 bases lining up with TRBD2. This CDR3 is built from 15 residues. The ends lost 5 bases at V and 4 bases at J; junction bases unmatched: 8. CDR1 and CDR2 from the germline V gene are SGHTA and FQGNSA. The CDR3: CASSPFTSGADTQYF. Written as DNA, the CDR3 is TGTGCCAGCAGCCCCTTCACTAGCGGCGCAGATACGCAGTATTTT. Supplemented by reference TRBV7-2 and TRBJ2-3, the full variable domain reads GAGVSQSPSNKVTEKGKDVELRCDPISGHTALYWYRQSLGQGLEFLIYFQGNSAPDKSGLPSDRFSAERTGGSVSTLTIQRTQQEDSAVYLCASSPFTSGADTQYFGPGTRLTVL.

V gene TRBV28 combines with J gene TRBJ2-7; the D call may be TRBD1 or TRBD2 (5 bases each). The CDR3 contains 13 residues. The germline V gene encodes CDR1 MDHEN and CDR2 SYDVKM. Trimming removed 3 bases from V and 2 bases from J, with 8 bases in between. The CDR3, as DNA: TGTGCCAGCAGTTTTTGGGGGACCTACGAGCAGTACTTC. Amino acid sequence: CASSFWGTYEQYF.

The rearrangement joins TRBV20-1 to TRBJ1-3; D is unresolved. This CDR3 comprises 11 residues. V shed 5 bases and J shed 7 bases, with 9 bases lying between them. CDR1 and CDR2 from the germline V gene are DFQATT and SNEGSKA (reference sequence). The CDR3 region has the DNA TGCAGTGCTCACGATCAGAACACCATATATTTT. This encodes CSAHDQNTIYF.

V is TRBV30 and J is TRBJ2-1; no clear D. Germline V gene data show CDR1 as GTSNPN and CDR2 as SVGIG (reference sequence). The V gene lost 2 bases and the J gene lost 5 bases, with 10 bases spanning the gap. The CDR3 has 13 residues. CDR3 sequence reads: CAWSLGHNNEQFF. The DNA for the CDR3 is TGTGCCTGGAGTCTCGGGCATAACAATGAGCAGTTCTTC.

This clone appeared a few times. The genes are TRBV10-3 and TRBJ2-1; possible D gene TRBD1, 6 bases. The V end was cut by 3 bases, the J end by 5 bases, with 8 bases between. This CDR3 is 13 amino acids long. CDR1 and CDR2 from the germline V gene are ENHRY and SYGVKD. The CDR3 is CAISEQGNNEQFF. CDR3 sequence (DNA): TGTGCCATCAGTGAACAGGGAAACAATGAGCAGTTCTTC.

In nucleotides, the CDR3 is TGCGCCAGCAGCTTCACTCCGAGTAACACTGAAGCTTTCTTT. Its protein is CASSFTPSNTEAFF. The chain links TRBV5-1 to TRBJ1-1, with no clear D. Germline V CDR1 and CDR2: SGHRS, YFSETQ. Trimming removed 2 bases from V and 2 bases from J, with 10 bases in between. This CDR3 has 14 residues.

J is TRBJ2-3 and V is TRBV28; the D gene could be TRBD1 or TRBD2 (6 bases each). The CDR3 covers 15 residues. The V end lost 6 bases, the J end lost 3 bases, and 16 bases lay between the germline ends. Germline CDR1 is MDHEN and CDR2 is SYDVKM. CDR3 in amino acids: CASSSGEVVTDTQYF. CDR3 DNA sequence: TGTGCCAGCAGCTCAGGGGAGGTGGTAACAGATACGCAGTATTTT. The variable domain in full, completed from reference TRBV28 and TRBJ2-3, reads DVKVTQSSRYLVKRTGEKVFLECVQDMDHENMFWYRQDPGLGLRLIYFSYDVKMKEKGDIPEGYSVSREKKERFSLILESASTNQTSMYLCASSSGEVVTDTQYFGPGTRLTVL.

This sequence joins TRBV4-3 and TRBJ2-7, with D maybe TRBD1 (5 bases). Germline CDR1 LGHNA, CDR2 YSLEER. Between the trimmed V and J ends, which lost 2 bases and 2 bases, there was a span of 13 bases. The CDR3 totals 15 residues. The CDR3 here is CASSQLGQPAYEQYF. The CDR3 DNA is TGCGCCAGCAGCCAATTAGGACAACCGGCCTACGAGCAGTACTTC.

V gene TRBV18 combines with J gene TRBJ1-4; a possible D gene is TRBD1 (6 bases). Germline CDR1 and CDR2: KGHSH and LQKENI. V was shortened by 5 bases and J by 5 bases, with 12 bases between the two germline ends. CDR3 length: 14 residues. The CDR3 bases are TGTGCCAGCTCATCCGGACAGCACAATGAAAAACTGTTTTTT. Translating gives CASSSGQHNEKLFF.

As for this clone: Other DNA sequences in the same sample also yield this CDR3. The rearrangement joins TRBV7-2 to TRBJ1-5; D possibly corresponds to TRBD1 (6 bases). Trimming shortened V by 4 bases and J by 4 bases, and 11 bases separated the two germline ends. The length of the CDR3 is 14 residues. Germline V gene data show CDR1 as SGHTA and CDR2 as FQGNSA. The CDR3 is CASSSGVGNQPQHF. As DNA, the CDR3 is TGTGCCAGCAGCTCAGGGGTTGGGAATCAGCCCCAGCATTTT.

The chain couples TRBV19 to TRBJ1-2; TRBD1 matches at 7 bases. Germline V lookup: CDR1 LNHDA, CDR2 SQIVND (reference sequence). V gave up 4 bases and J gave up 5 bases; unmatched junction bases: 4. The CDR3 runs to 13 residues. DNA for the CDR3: TGTGCCAGTAGTACAAGGGACAGATATGGCTACACCTTC. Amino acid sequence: CASSTRDRYGYTF.

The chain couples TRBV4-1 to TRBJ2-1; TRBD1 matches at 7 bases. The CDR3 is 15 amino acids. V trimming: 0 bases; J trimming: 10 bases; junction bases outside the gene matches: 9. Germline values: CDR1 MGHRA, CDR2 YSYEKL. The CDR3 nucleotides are TGCGCCAGCAGCCAAGATCGACAGGGTACGGGCGAGCAGTTCTTC. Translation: CASSQDRQGTGEQFF.

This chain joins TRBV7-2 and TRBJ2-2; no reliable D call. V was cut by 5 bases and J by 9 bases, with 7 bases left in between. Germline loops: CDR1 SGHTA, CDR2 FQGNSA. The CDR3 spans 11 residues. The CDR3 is CASSRDRELFF. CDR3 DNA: TGTGCCAGCAGCCGCGACCGGGAGCTGTTTTTT.

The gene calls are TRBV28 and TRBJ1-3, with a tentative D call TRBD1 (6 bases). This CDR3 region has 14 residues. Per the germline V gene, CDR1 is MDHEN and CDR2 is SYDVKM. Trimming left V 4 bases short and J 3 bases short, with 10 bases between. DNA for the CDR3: TGTGCCAGCAGTTCGGGGGGCGGTGGAAACACCATATATTTT. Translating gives CASSSGGGGNTIYF.